A single sample gave rise to the 31 T cell receptor beta chains below, sequenced in a study of shared clonotypes between healthy human individuals. Sequencing was performed with immunoSEQ multiplex PCR; in TCRdb, only in-frame clones are kept and a portion is missing. The sample yields millions of clones, roughly 94% seen once. Sequencing was performed on naive CD4+ T cells sorted from blood. Subset in this sample: CD45RA+ positively selected. The source is a man aged 18 to 30 in good health.

Concerning this clone itself: This may stem from a read error, because a much larger clone lies one nucleotide away. The chain links TRBV7-3 to TRBJ1-1; D is ambiguous. The germline V and J ends were trimmed by 3 bases and 0 bases, with 5 bases remaining between them. The germline V gene encodes CDR1 SGHTA and CDR2 FQGTGA. The CDR3 totals 13 residues. The CDR3 region is CASSFDMNTEAFF. CDR3 nucleotide sequence: TGTGCCAGCAGCTTCGATATGAACACTGAAGCTTTCTTT.

The chain employs TRBV27 and TRBJ1-6; 8 positions agree with TRBD1. V shed 6 bases, J shed 7 bases, and the junction held 5 bases outside the gene matches. Germline values: CDR1 MNHEY, CDR2 SMNVEV (reference sequence). The CDR3 sequence is 14 residues long. CDR3 in amino acids: CASSSGTGNSPLHF. Written as DNA, the CDR3 is TGTGCCAGCAGCTCCGGGACAGGCAATTCACCCCTCCACTTT.

In DNA form, the CDR3 reads TGTGCCAGCAGCCTCCAGGGGAGCGGGACAGATACGCAGTATTTT. Residues: CASSLQGSGTDTQYF. The chain combines TRBV11-2 with TRBJ2-3; D tentatively fits TRBD1 or TRBD2 (6 bases each). Per germline, CDR1 SGHAT and CDR2 FQNNGV. The ends were cut back, 5 bases at V and 3 bases at J, with 15 bases in the middle. This CDR3 has 15 residues.

The chain links TRBV30 to TRBJ1-6; 7 nucleotides line up with TRBD1. Germline V lookup: CDR1 GTSNPN, CDR2 SVGIG (reference sequence). Trimming at V came to 0 bases and at J to 10 bases, leaving 6 bases not matched to a gene. The CDR3 sequence is 14 residues long. CDR3 DNA sequence: TGTGCCTGGAGTGTACCGGGACAGTCCTCACCCCTCCACTTT. Translated, it gives CAWSVPGQSSPLHF.

This chain uses TRBV6-5 with TRBJ1-2; weak D call: TRBD1 (6 bases). CDR3 length: 15 amino acids. The germline V and J ends were trimmed by 2 bases and 7 bases, with 17 bases remaining between them. The germline CDR1 and CDR2 sequences are MNHEY and SVGAGI. The CDR3 bases are TGTGCCAGCAGTTACGGCGGGGGGGCAGCTGGTGGCTACACCTTC. Amino acids: CASSYGGGAAGGYTF.

The chain couples TRBV6-1 to TRBJ1-4; unclear D gene. The CDR3 length is 13 residues. Germline CDR1 and CDR2: MNHNS and SASEGT. V was pared by 1 base and J by 5 bases, with 5 bases between. The CDR3 nucleotides read TGTGCCAGCAGTGAAGGATTGAATGAAAAACTGTTTTTT. Protein product: CASSEGLNEKLFF.

J is TRBJ2-5 and V is TRBV29-1; 12 nucleotides line up with TRBD2. This CDR3 contains 14 residues. Trimming removed 8 bases from V and 2 bases from J; junction bases left unmatched: 6. Germline CDR1 is SQVTM and CDR2 is ANQGSEA. CDR3 in DNA: TGCAGCTCGGAAGGACTAGCGGGGCAAGAGACCCAGTACTTC. This codes for CSSEGLAGQETQYF. Full variable domain (outside the CDR3, taken from reference TRBV29-1 and TRBJ2-5): SAVISQKPSRDICQRGTSLTIQCQVDSQVTMMFWYRQQPGQSLTLIATANQGSEATYESGFVIDKFPISRPNLTFSTLTVSNMSPEDSSIYLCSSEGLAGQETQYFGPGTRLLVL.

This clone occurred many times. The chain couples TRBV6-1 to TRBJ2-7; TRBD1 agrees at 7 bases. This CDR3 spans 15 amino acids. Germline CDR1 MNHNS, CDR2 SASEGT. V shed 6 bases, J shed 2 bases, and the junction held 10 bases outside the gene matches. In DNA form, the CDR3 reads TGTGCCAGCAGCAACCAAGGGGGCTGGGCCTACGAGCAGTACTTC. This codes for CASSNQGGWAYEQYF.

The chain is built from TRBV13 and TRBJ1-4; no firm D call. Trimming shortened V by 5 bases and J by 3 bases, and 13 bases separated the two germline ends. This CDR3 comprises 15 residues. Germline V lookup: CDR1 PRHDT, CDR2 FYEKMQ (reference sequence). This CDR3 reads CASSKRTGANEKLFF. The DNA of the CDR3 is TGTGCCAGCAGCAAGCGGACGGGAGCTAATGAAAAACTGTTTTTT.

The J gene is TRBJ2-2, the V gene TRBV11-2; D possibly matches TRBD1 or TRBD2 (5 bases each). The V end lost 11 bases, the J end lost 0 bases, and 13 bases lay between the germline ends. The CDR3 extends over 14 amino acids. Germline loops: CDR1 SGHAT, CDR2 FQNNGV. The CDR3 here is CAYRRGANTGELFF. CDR3 in DNA: TGTGCCTATCGTAGAGGGGCGAACACCGGGGAGCTGTTTTTT.

The genes are TRBV6-5 and TRBJ2-3, with D perhaps assigned TRBD1 or TRBD2 (5 bases each). Deletions cut 7 bases from V and 10 bases from J, with 18 bases between. CDR3 length: 13 residues. In germline, CDR1 is MNHEY, CDR2 SVGAGI. The CDR3 loop reads CASTPGEGRSQYF. In DNA, the CDR3 is TGTGCCAGCACCCCCGGTGAGGGGCGTTCGCAGTATTTT.

The chain is built from TRBV19 and TRBJ1-6; no clear D. Trimming removed 3 bases at V and 4 bases at J, with 19 bases between. Germline loops: CDR1 LNHDA, CDR2 SQIVND (reference sequence). The CDR3 spans 18 residues. CDR3 loop: CASSIRTASAGYNSPLHF. DNA of the CDR3: TGTGCCAGTAGTATTCGAACAGCCTCGGCTGGATATAATTCACCCCTCCACTTT.

This clone occurred once. V is TRBV30 and J is TRBJ1-4; D unresolved. V lost 3 bases, J lost 7 bases, and 15 bases lay in between. The CDR3 sequence is 14 residues long. Germline V gene lookup returns CDR1 GTSNPN and CDR2 SVGIG (reference sequence). DNA for the CDR3: TGTGCCTGGAGGCCGGGATCCTCAGGTGAAAAACTGTTTTTT. Protein product: CAWRPGSSGEKLFF. The variable domain in full, completed from reference TRBV30 and TRBJ1-4, reads SQTIHQWPATLVQPVGSPLSLECTVEGTSNPNLYWYRQAAGRGLQLLFYSVGIGQISSEVPQNLSASRPQDRQFILSSKKLLLSDSGFYLCAWRPGSSGEKLFFGSGTQLSVL.

The V gene is TRBV5-1, the J gene TRBJ2-2; perhaps TRBD2 as D (6 bases). V lost 4 bases and J lost 4, with 11 bases in between. Per the germline V gene, CDR1 is SGHRS and CDR2 is YFSETQ. The CDR3 spans 14 residues. As DNA, the CDR3 is TGCGCCAGCAGCGGGACTGAAATCACCGGGGAGCTGTTTTTT. Protein sequence: CASSGTEITGELFF.

V is TRBV9 and J is TRBJ1-6, with D possibly matching TRBD1 (5 bases). CDR1 SGDLS and CDR2 YYNGEE come from the germline V gene. Trimming pared 3 bases from V and 6 bases from J, leaving 13 bases between. This CDR3 comprises 15 residues. The CDR3 DNA is TGTGCCAGCAGCGAGGTGGAGACAGCTAATTCACCCCTCCACTTT. Its protein is CASSEVETANSPLHF.

This chain joins TRBV4-3 and TRBJ1-2; D may be TRBD1 (6 bases). V lost 0 bases and J lost 2, with 13 bases in between. Germline-derived CDR1 and CDR2 are LGHNA and YSLEER. The CDR3 runs 16 residues. CDR3 loop: CASSQDVRTANYGYTF. The CDR3 region has the DNA TGCGCCAGCAGCCAAGACGTAAGGACAGCAAACTATGGCTACACCTTC.

The rearrangement joins TRBV30 to TRBJ2-1, with a tentative D call TRBD2 (6 bases). V gave up 5 bases and J gave up 3 bases, with 14 bases separating them. CDR3 length: 14 amino acids. Germline assignment: CDR1 GTSNPN and CDR2 SVGIG (reference sequence). This chain's CDR3 is CAWADGGNYNEQFF. DNA for the CDR3: TGTGCCTGGGCCGACGGCGGGAACTACAATGAGCAGTTCTTC.

The rearrangement joins TRBV11-2 to TRBJ1-3, with 7 bases that match TRBD1. Germline V CDR1 and CDR2: SGHAT, FQNNGV. The CDR3 spans 17 residues. The trim removed 6 bases at V and 0 bases at J, leaving 11 bases unmatched. The CDR3 DNA follows: TGTGCCAGCAGGCACGAACAGGGGTCCATCTCTGGAAACACCATATATTTT. This sequence encodes CASRHEQGSISGNTIYF.

The J gene is TRBJ2-7, the V gene TRBV28; D might be TRBD2 (5 bases). CDR3 length: 12 amino acids. The ends were cut back, 9 bases at V and 5 bases at J, with 14 bases in the middle. The germline gives CDR1 MDHEN, CDR2 SYDVKM. In DNA, the CDR3 is TGTGCCAGTGGACTGGGGTGGAACGAGCAGTACTTC. It specifies CASGLGWNEQYF.

The rearrangement links TRBV30 to TRBJ2-4, with 11 nucleotides matching TRBD2. Germline V gene data show CDR1 as GTSNPN and CDR2 as SVGIG (reference sequence). The V and J ends lost 1 base and 8 bases, in that order; junction bases with no gene match: 7. This CDR3 region has 15 residues. CDR3 loop: CAWSGLAGTGDIQYF. The CDR3 DNA follows: TGTGCCTGGAGTGGACTAGCGGGAACAGGGGACATTCAGTACTTC.

The CDR3 nucleotides are TGTGCCAGCAGCCCGGATGGAGAAAAACTGTTTTTT. It translates to CASSPDGEKLFF. The chain joins TRBV11-3 to TRBJ1-4; no definite D call. Trimming pared 5 bases from V and 8 bases from J, leaving 9 bases between. The CDR3 extends over 12 amino acids. Germline CDR1 is SGHNT and CDR2 is YENEEA. Full variable domain (missing parts from reference TRBV11-3 and TRBJ1-4): EAGVVQSPRYKIIEKKQPVAFWCNPISGHNTLYWYLQNLGQGPELLIRYENEEAVDDSQLPKDRFSAERLKGVDSTLKIQPAELGDSAVYLCASSPDGEKLFFGSGTQLSVL.

Concerning this clone itself: The sample has other DNA sequences that encode this CDR3 too. V is TRBV18 and J is TRBJ1-1; D remains unclear. CDR3 length equals 14 residues. V was trimmed by 0 bases and J by 0 bases, leaving 5 bases between them. Germline CDR1 KGHSH, CDR2 LQKENI. In DNA, the CDR3 is TGTGCCAGCTCACCACCGGCGGTGAACACTGAAGCTTTCTTT. Its protein product is CASSPPAVNTEAFF.

This clone was counted only a few times. The chain couples TRBV7-8 to TRBJ1-5; D ambiguous. The ends were cut back, 4 bases at V and 4 bases at J, with 20 bases in the middle. This CDR3 comprises 17 residues. The germline V gene has CDR1 SGHVS and CDR2 FQNEAQ. CDR3 residues: CASSSLPPFGANQPQHF. As DNA, the CDR3 is TGTGCCAGCAGCTCCCTGCCCCCATTCGGTGCAAATCAGCCCCAGCATTTT.

The gene calls are TRBV6-9 and TRBJ2-7; 13 nucleotides line up with TRBD2. The CDR3 extends over 18 amino acids. In germline, CDR1 is MNHGY, CDR2 SVAAGI. The J segment lost 5 bases and the V segment lost 1 base, leaving 11 bases of the junction unmatched. In DNA, the CDR3 is TGTGCCAGCAGTTATTTACCTTGGGGACTAGCGGGAAACCACGAGCAGTACTTC. This gives the protein CASSYLPWGLAGNHEQYF.

This clone was seen a single time. This specimen includes other DNA sequences encoding the same CDR3. The chain recombines TRBV5-1 with TRBJ1-5, with D perhaps TRBD1 (5 bases). Germline lookup yields CDR1 SGHRS and CDR2 YFSETQ. Trimming took 0 bases from V and 0 from J, leaving 7 bases between them. The CDR3 spans 15 residues. The CDR3, as DNA: TGCGCCAGCAGCTTGGGCGGGGCTAGCAATCAGCCCCAGCATTTT. It is translated as CASSLGGASNQPQHF.

The chain links TRBV18 to TRBJ2-3; D may be TRBD2 (7 bases). The V gene's germline CDR1 is KGHSH and CDR2 LQKENI. This CDR3 has 14 amino acids. V was cut by 6 bases and J by 1 base, with 11 bases left in between. The DNA for the CDR3 is TGTGCCAGCTCCCGGCGGGGGCGCACAGATACGCAGTATTTT. This encodes CASSRRGRTDTQYF.

V is TRBV28 and J is TRBJ2-3; TRBD2 matches 12 bases. The CDR3 has 18 residues. Germline V gives CDR1 MDHEN, CDR2 SYDVKM. The trim removed 7 bases at V and 2 bases at J, leaving 13 bases unmatched. CDR3 nucleotides: TGTGCCAGCAATCCCCCGAGTAGACTAGCGGGGGACACAGATACGCAGTATTTT. It encodes CASNPPSRLAGDTDTQYF.

The chain couples TRBV10-1 to TRBJ1-1; TRBD1 might be the D (5 bases). V gave up 2 bases and J gave up 5 bases, with 12 bases separating them. The CDR3 sequence is 14 residues long. From germline, CDR1 is WNHNN and CDR2 SYGVQD (reference sequence). CDR3 in amino acids: CASSEQGAGTEAFF. CDR3 bases: TGCGCCAGCAGTGAGCAGGGTGCGGGGACTGAAGCTTTCTTT.

The CDR3 DNA reads TGTGCCAGCAGCCATAACCAGGGTAACACTGAAGCTTTCTTT. As protein: CASSHNQGNTEAFF. The rearrangement joins TRBV14 to TRBJ1-1, with a possible D match to TRBD1 (5 bases). The V end lost 3 bases, the J end lost 2 bases, and 10 bases lay between the germline ends. This CDR3 is 14 amino acids long. The germline gives CDR1 SGHDN, CDR2 FVKESK.

The chain uses TRBV10-2 and TRBJ2-2; 11 bases are shared with TRBD2. The germline gives CDR1 WSHSY, CDR2 SAAADI. The CDR3 runs to 15 residues. V lost 6 bases to trimming and J lost 8 bases; unmatched junction nucleotides: 8. The CDR3 DNA is TGCGCCAGCAGATTGACTAGCGGGATCTTGGGGGAGCTGTTTTTT. Residues: CASRLTSGILGELFF.

The gene calls are TRBV5-1 and TRBJ1-3; D unclear. The CDR3 contains 15 residues. CDR1 is SGHRS and CDR2 is YFSETQ in the germline V gene. Trimming took off 0 bases at V and 0 bases at J, with 7 bases between the two ends. DNA for the CDR3: TGCGCCAGCAGCTTGGAAGGGCCCTCTGGAAACACCATATATTTT. This translates into CASSLEGPSGNTIYF.